These T cell receptor beta chains were read from a single sample in a study of shared clonotypes between healthy human individuals. The assay was immunoSEQ multiplex PCR, and TCRdb's table has in-frame clones only and misses some. The table has approximately 1.9 million clones, 93% seen once. Sequencing input: naive CD8+ T cells from PBMCs. The receptors come from a man younger than 30 in good health. Some clones in this sample may be carry-over from other donors' samples. The CDR3 runs from the conserved cysteine through the conserved F or W. A D gene is named only where the DNA matches it firmly. The size of a clone is reported for some rows only, either as once, few or many, or as a class for expanded clones.

J,length,D,V,size,DNA,CDR3
TRBJ2-1,14,TRBD1,TRBV5-4,.,TGTGCCAGCAGCGAATCGACAGGGTTCGATGAGCAGTTCTTC,CASSESTGFDEQFF
TRBJ1-1,14,.,TRBV29-1,.,TGCAGCGTTGGCCGGGACGGACCGAACACTGAAGCTTTCTTT,CSVGRDGPNTEAFF
TRBJ2-1,13,TRBD2,TRBV13,.,TGTGCCAGCAGCGGGACTATCTACAATGAGCAGTTCTTC,CASSGTIYNEQFF
TRBJ1-2,15,.,TRBV5-8,.,TGTGCCAGCAGCTTGGTCCACAGGGTAAACTATGGCTACACCTTC,CASSLVHRVNYGYTF
TRBJ2-7,18,.,TRBV7-2,.,TGTGCCAGCAGTTGGACAGGGATTCTAGCGGGTAGCTCCTACGAGCAGTACTTC,CASSWTGILAGSSYEQYF
TRBJ2-7,15,TRBD2,TRBV7-6,.,TGTGCCAGCAGCGCCCTAGCGGCAAGCTCCTACGAGCAGTACTTC,CASSALAASSYEQYF
TRBJ2-7,13,TRBD2,TRBV9,.,TGTGCCAGCAGCGCGGGGGGGTACTACGAGCAGTACTTC,CASSAGGYYEQYF
TRBJ2-2,14,.,TRBV27,few,TGTGCCAGCAGTTTAATCGGTACCACCGGGGAGCTGTTTTTT,CASSLIGTTGELFF
TRBJ2-7,13,TRBD1,TRBV27,.,TGTGCCAGCAGACCCCTAAACTCGGGACAGCTCTACTTC,CASRPLNSGQLYF
TRBJ1-2,13,.,TRBV5-4,.,TGTGCCAGCAGCCTAGGGACACCCTATGGCTACACCTTC,CASSLGTPYGYTF
TRBJ2-1,18,.,TRBV28,.,TGTGCCAGCACCGGGCGGGTGGCGGGCAAGAGCTCCTACAATGAGCAGTTCTTC,CASTGRVAGKSSYNEQFF
TRBJ2-2,12,.,TRBV27,.,TGTGCCAGCAGTTTCCGCTCCGGGGAGCTGTTTTTT,CASSFRSGELFF
TRBJ2-7,15,.,TRBV29-1,.,TGCAGCGTCCTATTACAGGGTCCTGGGACCTACGAGCAGTACTTC,CSVLLQGPGTYEQYF
TRBJ1-3,16,.,TRBV9,.,TGTGCCAGCAGCACCCCGGGACTCGCATTTGGAAACACCATATATTTT,CASSTPGLAFGNTIYF
TRBJ2-3,16,TRBD2,TRBV9,.,TGTGCCAGCAGCGTAGTTTCTAGCGGGAGCACAGATACGCAGTATTTT,CASSVVSSGSTDTQYF
TRBJ2-7,15,TRBD2,TRBV19,.,TGTGCCAGTAGTCCGGGACTAGCGGGATCCTACGAGCAGTACTTC,CASSPGLAGSYEQYF
TRBJ2-1,16,.,TRBV4-2,.,TGTGCCAGCAGCCATGTACAGGGAGGCTCCTACAATGAGCAGTTCTTC,CASSHVQGGSYNEQFF
TRBJ2-7,15,.,TRBV12-2,.,TGTGCAAGTCGCCTAACTAGCGGGAGATTATCCGAGCAGTACTTC,CASRLTSGRLSEQYF
TRBJ2-2,17,.,TRBV9,.,TGTGCCAGCAGCGTACGCATTGGGACACCGAACACCGGGGAGCTGTTTTTT,CASSVRIGTPNTGELFF
TRBJ1-1,16,TRBD1,TRBV5-1,.,TGCGCCAGCAGCTTGGTGGGACAGGGGGGGAACACTGAAGCTTTCTTT,CASSLVGQGGNTEAFF
TRBJ2-3,14,TRBD2,TRBV28,.,TGTGCCAGCAGTTTCGCGGGAGCTCCAGATACGCAGTATTTT,CASSFAGAPDTQYF
TRBJ2-5,11,.,TRBV5-6,once,TGTGCCAGCACCTTAGGAGAGACCCAGTACTTC,CASTLGETQYF
TRBJ2-2,12,.,TRBV13,few,TGTGCCAGCAGCTTAGGCGCCGGGGAGCTGTTTTTT,CASSLGAGELFF
TRBJ2-1,15,.,TRBV6-1,.,TGTGCCAGCAGCCCACCGGGACCCAACTACAATGAGCAGTTCTTC,CASSPPGPNYNEQFF
TRBJ2-7,18,.,TRBV19,.,TGTGCCAGTAGTATAGCGCCGGGGGCCGGGGACCCCTCCTACGAGCAGTACTTC,CASSIAPGAGDPSYEQYF
TRBJ1-4,16,TRBD1,TRBV14,once,TGTGCCAGCAGCCAAGATTGGGGGACAGAAGCCGAAAAACTGTTTTTT,CASSQDWGTEAEKLFF
TRBJ2-1,17,TRBD2,TRBV9,.,TGTGCCAGCACACTAGCGGGAGGCCACAGCTCCTACAATGAGCAGTTCTTC,CASTLAGGHSSYNEQFF
TRBJ1-6,17,TRBD1,TRBV7-9,.,TGTGCCAGCAGTCCAGGGGGGCCCAACCTTGCTAGGACACCCCTCCACTTT,CASSPGGPNLARTPLHF
TRBJ1-1,15,TRBD1,TRBV5-1,.,TGCGCCAGCAGCTACTGGACAGGAGGGAACACTGAAGCTTTCTTT,CASSYWTGGNTEAFF
TRBJ2-3,16,.,TRBV6-6,.,TGTGCCAGCAGTTTATATAGACAGGTCTTCCCAGATACGCAGTATTTT,CASSLYRQVFPDTQYF
TRBJ1-3,14,TRBD1,TRBV30,.,TGTGCCTGGGGCGGGACAGGGACTGGAAACACCATATATTTT,CAWGGTGTGNTIYF
TRBJ1-3,16,.,TRBV27,.,TGTGCCAGCAGTTTATCGGCAGGGTTTTCTGGAAACACCATATATTTT,CASSLSAGFSGNTIYF
TRBJ1-4,15,.,TRBV28,.,TGTGCCAGCAGTTTACTGGCACTTGCTAATGAAAAACTGTTTTTT,CASSLLALANEKLFF
TRBJ1-5,17,TRBD1,TRBV27,.,TGTGCCAGCAGTTCGGAGGGACAGCTCTTTAGCAATCAGCCCCAGCATTTT,CASSSEGQLFSNQPQHF
TRBJ2-2,16,TRBD1,TRBV29-1,.,TGCAGCGTTGAACTCCGACAGGGAAGTGGCACCGGGGAGCTGTTTTTT,CSVELRQGSGTGELFF
TRBJ1-1,14,TRBD1,TRBV19,.,TGTGCCAGTAGTATGGGACAGGGGAATACTGAAGCTTTCTTT,CASSMGQGNTEAFF
TRBJ2-7,15,TRBD1,TRBV9,.,TGTGCCAGCAGCGAGATGACAGGGGTCGCCTACGAGCAGTACTTC,CASSEMTGVAYEQYF
TRBJ2-5,16,TRBD2,TRBV5-1,.,TGCGCCAGCAGCTTGGAGGCTAGCGGGAGCATGAAGACCCAGTACTTC,CASSLEASGSMKTQYF
TRBJ2-7,13,TRBD1,TRBV9,.,TGTGCCAGCAGCACCGGGACAGGGGACGAGCAGTACTTC,CASSTGTGDEQYF
TRBJ2-7,15,.,TRBV29-1,.,TGCAGCGTTGAAGTGGCGGGGCGGAGCTCCTACGAGCAGTACTTC,CSVEVAGRSSYEQYF
TRBJ2-1,14,TRBD1,TRBV5-4,.,TGTGCCAGCAGCCCGGGGGACAGGGCCGATGAGCAGTTCTTC,CASSPGDRADEQFF
TRBJ2-1,12,.,TRBV11-2,.,TGTGCCAGCAGCCTAAGGGGGGATGAGCAGTTCTTC,CASSLRGDEQFF